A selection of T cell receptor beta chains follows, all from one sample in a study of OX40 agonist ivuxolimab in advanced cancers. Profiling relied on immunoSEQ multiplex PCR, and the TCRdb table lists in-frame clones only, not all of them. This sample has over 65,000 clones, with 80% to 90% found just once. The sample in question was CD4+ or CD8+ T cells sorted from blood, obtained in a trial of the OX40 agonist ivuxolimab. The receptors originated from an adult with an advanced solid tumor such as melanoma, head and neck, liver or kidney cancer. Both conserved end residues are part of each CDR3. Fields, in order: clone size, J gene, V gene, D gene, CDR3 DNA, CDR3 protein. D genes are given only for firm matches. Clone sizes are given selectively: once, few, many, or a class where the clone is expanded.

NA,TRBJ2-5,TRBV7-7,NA,TGTGCTAGCAGCTTAAACATCGGGACCGCCCGAGAGACCCAGTACTTC,CASSLNIGTARETQYF
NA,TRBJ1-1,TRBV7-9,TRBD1,TGTGCCAGCAGCCCGCCCCCCAAGGGGGCCAACACTGAAGCTTTCTTT,CASSPPPKGANTEAFF
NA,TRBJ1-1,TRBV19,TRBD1,TGTGCCAGTAGTCCCAGGGGGTTGGATGCTTTCTTT,CASSPRGLDAFF
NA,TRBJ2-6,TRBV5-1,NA,TGCGCCAGCAGCTTGGTTGTCTCTGGGGCCAACGTCCTGACTTTC,CASSLVVSGANVLTF
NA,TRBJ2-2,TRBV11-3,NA,TGTGCCAGCAGCTTGAAGCTGGGGGGTAGCACCGGGGAGCTGTTTTTT,CASSLKLGGSTGELFF
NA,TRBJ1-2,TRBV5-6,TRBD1,TGTGCCAGCCTAATCAGGGGGCGGAAAAATGGCTACACCTTC,CASLIRGRKNGYTF
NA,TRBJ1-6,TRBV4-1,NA,TGCGCCAGCAGCCAAGATCTTGGATCACCCCTCCACTTT,CASSQDLGSPLHF
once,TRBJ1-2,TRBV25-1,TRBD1,TGTGCCAGATCGACAGGGTTTAACTATGGCTACACCTTC,CARSTGFNYGYTF
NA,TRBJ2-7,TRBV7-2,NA,TGTGCCAGCAGCTCCTATTCGAACCCCTACGAGCAGTACTTC,CASSSYSNPYEQYF
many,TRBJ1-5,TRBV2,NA,TGTGCCAGCAGTGAAGGGGTCGATCAGCCCCAGCATTTT,CASSEGVDQPQHF
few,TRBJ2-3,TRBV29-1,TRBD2,TGCAGCGTGGCGACTAGCGGGGGTACAGATACGCAGTATTTT,CSVATSGGTDTQYF
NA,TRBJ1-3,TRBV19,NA,TGTGCCAGTAGTCGAGGGACTGAAGACACCACATATTTT,CASSRGTEDTTYF
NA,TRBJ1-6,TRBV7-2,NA,TGTGCCAGCAGCTTAGCCGCCTCAGGGGTCCTTAATTCACCCCTCCACTTT,CASSLAASGVLNSPLHF
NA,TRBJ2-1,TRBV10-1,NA,TGCGCCAGCAGGCCCCCGGGGGTAGGTGAGCAGTTCTTC,CASRPPGVGEQFF
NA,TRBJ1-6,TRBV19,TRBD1,TGTGCCAGCCGACAGGGGAATTCACCCCTCCACTTT,CASRQGNSPLHF
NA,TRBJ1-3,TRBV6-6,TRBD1,TGTGCCAGCAGTCGAACAGGGGGCGAAGGAAACACCATATATTTT,CASSRTGGEGNTIYF
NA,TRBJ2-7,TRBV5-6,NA,TGTGCCAGCAGCTCGGGGAGACTTTACGAGCAGTACTTC,CASSSGRLYEQYF
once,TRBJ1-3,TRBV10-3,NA,TGTGCCATCAGTGAGTCGGCGTTGGGGGATACTGGAAACACCATATATTTT,CAISESALGDTGNTIYF
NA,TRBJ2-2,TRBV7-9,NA,TGTGCCAGCAGCCCGAGCGGTACCGGGGAGCTGTTTTTT,CASSPSGTGELFF
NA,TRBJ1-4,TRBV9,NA,TGTGCCAGCAGCGTAGGTGCAACTAATGAAAAACTGTTTTTT,CASSVGATNEKLFF
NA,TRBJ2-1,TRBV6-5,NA,TGTGCCAGCCTTAATCCCGGGGCGTACAATGAGCAGTTCTTC,CASLNPGAYNEQFF
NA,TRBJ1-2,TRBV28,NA,TGTGCCAGCAGTTTCTCCAGGGGCTACACCTTC,CASSFSRGYTF
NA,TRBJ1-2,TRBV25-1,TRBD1,TGTGCCAGCAGTGTATTGGGACAGGGGTATGGCTACACCTTC,CASSVLGQGYGYTF
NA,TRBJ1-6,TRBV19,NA,TGTGCCAGTAAAGAAACCTATAATTCACCCCTCCACTTT,CASKETYNSPLHF
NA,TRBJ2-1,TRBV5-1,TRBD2,TGCGCCAGCAGCTTAATACCGGGACTAGCGGGGGGGCCGAATGAGCAGTTCTTC,CASSLIPGLAGGPNEQFF
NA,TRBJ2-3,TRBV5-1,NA,TGCGCCAGCAGCTTACAGGGAGGTGGTACAGATACGCAGTATTTT,CASSLQGGGTDTQYF
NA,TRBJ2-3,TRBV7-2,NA,TGTGCCAGCAGCCCGTTCCCCGGGCGCACAGATACGCAGTATTTT,CASSPFPGRTDTQYF
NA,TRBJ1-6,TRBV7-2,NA,TGTGCCAGCAGCTTGGGACCGATTTCACCCCTCCACTTT,CASSLGPISPLHF
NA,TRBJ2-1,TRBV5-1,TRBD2,TGCGCCAGCAGACTAGCGGGGGGTAATGAGCAGTTCTTC,CASRLAGGNEQFF
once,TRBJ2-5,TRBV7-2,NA,TGTGCCAGCAGCTTAGCTGCAGGGGTGGAAGAGACCCAGTACTTC,CASSLAAGVEETQYF
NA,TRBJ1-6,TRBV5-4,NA,TGTGCCAGCAGCCAAGATAGAGGGGGTAGCGGTTCACCCCTCCACTTT,CASSQDRGGSGSPLHF
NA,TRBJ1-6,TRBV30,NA,TGTGCCTGGAGTGTAAATCTGAGTAATTCACCCCTCCACTTT,CAWSVNLSNSPLHF
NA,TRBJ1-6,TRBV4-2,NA,TGTGCCAGCAGCCAAGATTTGGGGGCATCTAATTCACCCCTCCACTTT,CASSQDLGASNSPLHF
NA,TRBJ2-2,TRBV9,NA,TGTGCCAGCAGCCCTCCCCTTGGTGCGGGGGAGCTGTTTTTT,CASSPPLGAGELFF
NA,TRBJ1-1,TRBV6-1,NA,TGTGCCAGCAGTGTCGCTCCGGCTTACCAGGGGGCTTTCTTT,CASSVAPAYQGAFF
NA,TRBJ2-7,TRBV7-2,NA,TGTGCCAGCAGCTTAATAGGTGGTTCCTACGAGCAGTACTTC,CASSLIGGSYEQYF
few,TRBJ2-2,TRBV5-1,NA,TGCGCCAGCAGCTTGGGAGACGGGGGAATCACCGGGGAGCTGTTTTTT,CASSLGDGGITGELFF
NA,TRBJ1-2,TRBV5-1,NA,TGCGCCAGCAGCTTGCGGCAGGGGCATGGCTACACCTTC,CASSLRQGHGYTF
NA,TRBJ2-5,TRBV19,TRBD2,TGTGCCAGTAGTATAGGGACTAGCGGGGGCTGGGAGACCCAGTACTTC,CASSIGTSGGWETQYF
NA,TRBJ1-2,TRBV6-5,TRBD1,TGTGCCAGCAGCCAGGACAGGGGGCGATCCTATGGCTACACCTTC,CASSQDRGRSYGYTF
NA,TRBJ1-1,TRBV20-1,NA,TGCAGTGCTACACGTGGTGAAGCTTTCTTT,CSATRGEAFF
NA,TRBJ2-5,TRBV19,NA,TGTGCCAGTAGTACCCGCGGCAGGGTATGGGAGACCCAGTACTTC,CASSTRGRVWETQYF
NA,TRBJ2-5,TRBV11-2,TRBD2,TGTGCCAGCAGCTCCGGACTAGCGGGGAGGGAAGAGACCCAGTACTTC,CASSSGLAGREETQYF
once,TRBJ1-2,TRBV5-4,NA,TGTGCCAGCAGCTTGGGGGCGGACTTCTATGGCTACACCTTC,CASSLGADFYGYTF
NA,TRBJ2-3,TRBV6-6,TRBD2,TGTGCCAGCAGTTACGGGGGGGTCGTCGATACGCAGTATTTT,CASSYGGVVDTQYF
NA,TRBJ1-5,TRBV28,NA,TGTGCCAGCAGTTTATGGGATCAGCCCCAGCATTTT,CASSLWDQPQHF
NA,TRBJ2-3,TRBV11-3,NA,TGTGCCAGCAGCTTAGACGGAGGGCAAAGCGGAGATACGCAGTATTTT,CASSLDGGQSGDTQYF
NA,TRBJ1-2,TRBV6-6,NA,TGTGCCAGCAGCCCCGACATATCTTCATTTGATGGCTACACCTTC,CASSPDISSFDGYTF
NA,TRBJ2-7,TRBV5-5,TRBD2,TGTGCCAGCAGCTTGGGAGCGGGGATCTCCTACGAGCAGTACTTC,CASSLGAGISYEQYF
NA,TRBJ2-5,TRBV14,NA,TGTGCCAGCAGCCAACTATTCCAGGGTAACCAGTACTTC,CASSQLFQGNQYF
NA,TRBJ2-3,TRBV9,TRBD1,TGTGCCAGCAGCGTACTACAGGGGTCAAGCACAGATACGCAGTATTTT,CASSVLQGSSTDTQYF
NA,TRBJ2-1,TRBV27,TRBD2,TGTGCCAGCAGTTTATCCCCCGGGACTAGGCCGCAGTTCTTC,CASSLSPGTRPQFF
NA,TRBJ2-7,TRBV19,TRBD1,TGTGCCAGTAGTATTTCTGGCAGGGGGAGCTACGAGCAGTACTTC,CASSISGRGSYEQYF
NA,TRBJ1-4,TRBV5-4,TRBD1,TGTGCCAGCAGCTCAAACAGGGGAGGGGCTGAAAAACTGTTTTTT,CASSSNRGGAEKLFF